This T cell receptor (beta chain) comes out of a study of blood T cell repertoires in COVID-19. Study overall: There were acute and convalescent COVID-19 samples, and they came from the United States, Italy and Spain. T cells, B-cell-depleted T cells, or PBMCs supplied cDNA or gDNA.

Original data processing: Cell counts per sample came from amplifying reference gene primers. TCRdb keeps only in-frame clones here, not all; method: immunoSEQ multiplex PCR. V and J calls and clone size come straight from that table; D and trimming were deduced from the DNA. Of about 110,000 clones in the sample, about 85% were seen once. Germline CDR1 is SGDLS and CDR2 is YYNGEE. The CDR3 runs 17 residues. Germline trimming cut 2 bases from V and 5 bases from J; bases unmatched to any gene: 11. V and J are TRBV9 and TRBJ2-1; 9 nucleotides line up with TRBD2. This TCR derives from a human donor in a cohort sampled during active COVID-19. The specimen sequenced was peripheral blood. The CDR3 DNA follows: TGTGCCAGCAGCGTGAGTGGCGGGGGGGCCAATGACAATGAGCAGTTCTTC. Translation gives CASSVSGGGANDNEQFF.